This T cell receptor (beta chain) was documented in a study of a mutant IDH1 vaccine in newly diagnosed glioma. For the study at large: Treated patients had a mean age of approximately 41 years and a sex split that was around 60% male and approximately 40% female. Receipt of radiotherapy, temozolomide, or both preceded the study, and most received both. Regarding the study as a whole: Under 95% of patients showed vaccine-induced immune responses across multiple MHC alleles.

The sample's time point: week 47, end of study. Doses comprised 300 ug of mutant IDH1 20-mer peptide each, plus topical imiquimod. Here immunoSEQ multiplex PCR was the method, and the copy in TCRdb shows in-frame clones only, minus some. The sample lists tens of thousands of clones; 60% to 80% were seen once. Of note for this clone: Antigen specificity is unknown.

V was cut by 0 bases and J by 2 bases, with 14 bases left in between. This CDR3 is built from 16 residues. Germline loops: CDR1 SGHTA, CDR2 FQGNSA. The source material was PBMCs, sampled from a glioma patient whose treatment included an IDH1 peptide vaccine. The receptor was derived from a man between 45 and 60 years old with glioma. V and J are TRBV7-2 and TRBJ2-7; D may be TRBD2 (6 bases). The CDR3 sequence is CASSLARERAPYEQYF. DNA of the CDR3: TGTGCCAGCAGCTTAGCGCGGGAAAGGGCTCCCTACGAGCAGTACTTC.